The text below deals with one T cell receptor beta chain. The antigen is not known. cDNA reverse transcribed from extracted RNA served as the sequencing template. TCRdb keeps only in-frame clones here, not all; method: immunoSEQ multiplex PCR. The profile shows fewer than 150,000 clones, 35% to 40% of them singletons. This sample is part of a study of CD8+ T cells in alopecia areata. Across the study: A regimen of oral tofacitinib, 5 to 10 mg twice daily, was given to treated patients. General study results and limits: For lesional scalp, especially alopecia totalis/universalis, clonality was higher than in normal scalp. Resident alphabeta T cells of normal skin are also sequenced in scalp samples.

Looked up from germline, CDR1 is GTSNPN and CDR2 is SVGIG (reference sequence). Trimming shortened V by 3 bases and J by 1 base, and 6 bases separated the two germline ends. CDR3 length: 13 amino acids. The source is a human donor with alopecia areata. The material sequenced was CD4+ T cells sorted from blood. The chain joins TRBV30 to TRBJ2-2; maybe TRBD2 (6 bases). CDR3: CAWREGNTGELFF. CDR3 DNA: TGTGCCTGGAGGGAGGGGAACACCGGGGAGCTGTTTTTT.